This T cell receptor (beta chain) was profiled in a study of blood T cell repertoires in COVID-19. Study at large: Samples came from the United States, Italy and Spain, spanning acute and convalescent COVID-19.

This table comes from immunoSEQ multiplex PCR, and its TCRdb copy is limited to in-frame clones, with some not included. The sample includes about 140,000 clones, about 87% of them seen just once. The V gene's germline CDR1 is DFQATT and CDR2 SNEGSKA (reference sequence). Trimming took off 3 bases at V and 5 bases at J, with 11 bases between the two ends. This CDR3 is built from 12 residues. Sequenced material: peripheral blood. This chain uses TRBV20-1 with TRBJ2-7, with D unresolved. This sequence originates from a human donor with COVID-19, enrolled during active disease. The donor label of this sample is uncertain. The DNA for the CDR3 is TGCAGTGCTAGTCGTTGGCCCAACGAGCAGTACTTC. It encodes CSASRWPNEQYF.